This T cell receptor beta chain is from a study of T cell responses to AZD1222 COVID-19 vaccine. Study-level findings and limits: The CD4 TCRs associated with vaccination extended across spike and predominated at 160-218 and 743-854. Just a handful of AZD1222 recipients tested seropositive at baseline.

Turning to this clone: Its antigen is not known.

This CDR3 is built from 14 residues. CDR1 is GTSNPN and CDR2 is SVGIG in the germline V gene (reference sequence). The V gene end was trimmed by 4 bases and the J gene end by 9 bases; junction bases not matched to a gene: 4. Second doses at about 4 or about 12 weeks were pooled. TCRdb's copy holds only in-frame clones and misses some; the assay was immunoSEQ multiplex PCR. The sample holds 130,000 to 150,000 clones, approximately 90% seen once. J is TRBJ2-1 and V is TRBV30; 15 bases fit TRBD2. The sequence was collected from an adult who received the AZD1222 COVID-19 vaccine. This material consisted of peripheral blood, taken 28 days after the second AZD1222 dose. CDR3 region: CAWTRTSGRAEQFF. The CDR3 nucleotides are TGTGCCTGGACTCGGACTAGCGGGAGGGCTGAGCAGTTCTTC.